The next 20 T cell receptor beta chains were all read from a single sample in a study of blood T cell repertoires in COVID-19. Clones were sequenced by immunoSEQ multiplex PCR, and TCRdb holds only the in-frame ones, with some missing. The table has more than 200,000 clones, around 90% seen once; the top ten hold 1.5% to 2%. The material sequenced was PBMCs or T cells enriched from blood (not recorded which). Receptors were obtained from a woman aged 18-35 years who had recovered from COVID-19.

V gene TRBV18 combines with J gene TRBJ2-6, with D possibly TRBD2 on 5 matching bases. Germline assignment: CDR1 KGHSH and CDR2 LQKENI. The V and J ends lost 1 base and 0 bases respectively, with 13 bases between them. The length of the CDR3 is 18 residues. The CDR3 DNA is TGTGCCAGCTCACCACAGTTCCACGGGAACTCTGGGGCCAACGTCCTGACTTTC. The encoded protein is CASSPQFHGNSGANVLTF.

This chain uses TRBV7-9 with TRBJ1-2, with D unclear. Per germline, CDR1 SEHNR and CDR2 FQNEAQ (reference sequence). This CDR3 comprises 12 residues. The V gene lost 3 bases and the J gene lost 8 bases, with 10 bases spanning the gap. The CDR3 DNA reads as TGTGCCAGCAGCTTTAGGACTGGAGGCTACACCTTC. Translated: CASSFRTGGYTF.

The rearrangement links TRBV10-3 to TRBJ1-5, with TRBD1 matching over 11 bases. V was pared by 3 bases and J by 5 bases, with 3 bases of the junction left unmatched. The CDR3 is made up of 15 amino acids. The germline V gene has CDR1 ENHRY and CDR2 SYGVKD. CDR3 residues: CAISEGTGGHQPQHF. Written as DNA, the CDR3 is TGTGCCATCAGTGAAGGGACAGGGGGGCATCAGCCCCAGCATTTT.

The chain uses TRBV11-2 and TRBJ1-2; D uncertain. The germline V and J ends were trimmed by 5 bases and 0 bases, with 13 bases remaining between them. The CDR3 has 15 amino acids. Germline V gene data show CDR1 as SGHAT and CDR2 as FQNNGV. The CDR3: CASSQRAAANYGYTF. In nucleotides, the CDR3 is TGTGCCAGCAGCCAGCGGGCAGCAGCTAACTATGGCTACACCTTC.

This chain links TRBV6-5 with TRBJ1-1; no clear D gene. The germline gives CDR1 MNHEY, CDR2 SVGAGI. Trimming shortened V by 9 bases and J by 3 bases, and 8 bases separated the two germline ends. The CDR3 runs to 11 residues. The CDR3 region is CASYYYTEAFF. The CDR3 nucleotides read TGTGCCAGTTACTATTACACTGAAGCTTTCTTT.

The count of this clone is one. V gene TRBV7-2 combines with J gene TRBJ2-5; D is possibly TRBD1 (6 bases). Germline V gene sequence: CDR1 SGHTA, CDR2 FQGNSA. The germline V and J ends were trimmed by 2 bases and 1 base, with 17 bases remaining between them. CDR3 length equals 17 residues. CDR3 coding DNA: TGTGCCAGCAGCTTATTAAGGACGATCAGGGGCCAAGAGACCCAGTACTTC. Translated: CASSLLRTIRGQETQYF.

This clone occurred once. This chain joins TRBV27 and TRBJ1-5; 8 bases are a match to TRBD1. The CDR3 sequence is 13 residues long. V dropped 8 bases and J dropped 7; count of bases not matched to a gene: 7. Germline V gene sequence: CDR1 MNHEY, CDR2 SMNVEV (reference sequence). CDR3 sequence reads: CASRQGRNQPQHF. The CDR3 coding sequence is TGTGCCAGCCGACAGGGGCGGAACCAGCCCCAGCATTTT.

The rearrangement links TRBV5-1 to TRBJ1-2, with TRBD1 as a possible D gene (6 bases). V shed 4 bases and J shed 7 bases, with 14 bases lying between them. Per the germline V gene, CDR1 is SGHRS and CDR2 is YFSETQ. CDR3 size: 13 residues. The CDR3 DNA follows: TGCGCCAGCAGCCTAGGACAGAACGCTGGCTACACCTTC. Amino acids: CASSLGQNAGYTF.

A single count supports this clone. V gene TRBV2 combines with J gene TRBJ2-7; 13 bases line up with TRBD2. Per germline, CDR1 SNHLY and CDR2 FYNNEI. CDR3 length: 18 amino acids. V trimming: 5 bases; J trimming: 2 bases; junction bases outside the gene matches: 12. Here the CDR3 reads CASSLGTSGTIFTYEQYF. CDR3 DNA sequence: TGTGCCAGCAGTCTAGGGACTAGCGGGACTATTTTTACCTACGAGCAGTACTTC.

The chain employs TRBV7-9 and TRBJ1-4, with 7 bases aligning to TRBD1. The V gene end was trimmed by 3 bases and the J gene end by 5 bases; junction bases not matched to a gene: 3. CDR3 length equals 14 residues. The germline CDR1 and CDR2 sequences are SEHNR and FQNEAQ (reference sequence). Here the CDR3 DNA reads TGTGCCAGCAGCTTGGGACAGAAGAATGAAAAACTGTTTTTT. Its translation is CASSLGQKNEKLFF.

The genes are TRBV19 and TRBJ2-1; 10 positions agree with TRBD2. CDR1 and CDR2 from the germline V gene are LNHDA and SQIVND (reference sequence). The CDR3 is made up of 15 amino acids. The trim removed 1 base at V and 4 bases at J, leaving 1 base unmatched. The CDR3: CASSIAAGGYNEQFF. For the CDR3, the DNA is TGTGCCAGTAGTATAGCAGCGGGAGGGTACAATGAGCAGTTCTTC.

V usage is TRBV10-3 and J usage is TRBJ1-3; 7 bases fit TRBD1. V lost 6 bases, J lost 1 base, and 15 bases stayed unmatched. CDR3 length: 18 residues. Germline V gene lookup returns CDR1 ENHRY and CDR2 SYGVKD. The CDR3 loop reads CAIRIATGVGTSGNTIYF. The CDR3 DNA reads TGTGCCATCAGAATAGCCACAGGGGTTGGGACATCTGGAAACACCATATATTTT.

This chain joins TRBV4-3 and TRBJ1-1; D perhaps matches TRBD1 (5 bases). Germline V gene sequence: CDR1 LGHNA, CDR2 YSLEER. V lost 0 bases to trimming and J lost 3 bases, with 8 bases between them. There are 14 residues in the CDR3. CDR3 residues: CASSQDQGDTEAFF. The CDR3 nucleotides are TGCGCCAGCAGCCAAGATCAAGGGGACACTGAAGCTTTCTTT.

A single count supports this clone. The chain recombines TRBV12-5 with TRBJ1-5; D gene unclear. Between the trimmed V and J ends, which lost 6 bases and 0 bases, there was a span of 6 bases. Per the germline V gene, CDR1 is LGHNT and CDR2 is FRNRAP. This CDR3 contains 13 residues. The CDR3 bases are TGTGCTAGTGGCCCGTATAGCAATCAGCCCCAGCATTTT. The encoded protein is CASGPYSNQPQHF.

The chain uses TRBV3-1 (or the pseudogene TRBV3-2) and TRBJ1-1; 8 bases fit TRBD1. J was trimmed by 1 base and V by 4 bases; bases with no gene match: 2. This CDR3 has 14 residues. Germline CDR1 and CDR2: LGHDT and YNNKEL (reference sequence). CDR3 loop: CASSRGTGNTEAFF. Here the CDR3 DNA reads TGTGCCAGCAGCCGGGGGACAGGGAACACTGAAGCTTTCTTT.

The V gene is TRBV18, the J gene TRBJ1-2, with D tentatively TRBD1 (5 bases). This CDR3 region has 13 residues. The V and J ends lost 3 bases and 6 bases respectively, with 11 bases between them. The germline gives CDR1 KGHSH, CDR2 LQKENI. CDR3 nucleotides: TGTGCCAGCTCACCCCAGGGAGGAGATGGCTACACCTTC. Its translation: CASSPQGGDGYTF.

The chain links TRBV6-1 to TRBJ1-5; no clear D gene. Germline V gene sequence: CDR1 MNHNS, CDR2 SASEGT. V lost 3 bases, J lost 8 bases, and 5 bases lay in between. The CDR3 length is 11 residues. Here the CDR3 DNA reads TGTGCCAGCAGTGATTATGAGCCCCAGCATTTT. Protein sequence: CASSDYEPQHF.

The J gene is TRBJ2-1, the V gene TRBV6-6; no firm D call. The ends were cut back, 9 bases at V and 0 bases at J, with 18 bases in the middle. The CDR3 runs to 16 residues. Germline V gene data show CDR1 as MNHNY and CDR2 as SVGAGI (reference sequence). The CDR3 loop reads CARLPPCKSSYNEQFF. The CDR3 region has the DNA TGTGCCAGATTGCCTCCGTGTAAGAGCTCCTACAATGAGCAGTTCTTC.

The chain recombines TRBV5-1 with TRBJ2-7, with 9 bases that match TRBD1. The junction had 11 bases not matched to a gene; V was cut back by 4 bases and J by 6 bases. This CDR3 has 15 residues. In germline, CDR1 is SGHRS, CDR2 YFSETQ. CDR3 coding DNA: TGCGCCAGCAGCCGGACAGTGGGACAGGGCGGCGAGCAGTACTTC. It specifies CASSRTVGQGGEQYF. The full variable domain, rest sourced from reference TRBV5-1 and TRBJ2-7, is KAGVTQTPRYLIKTRGQQVTLSCSPISGHRSVSWYQQTPGQGLQFLFEYFSETQRNKGNFPGRFSGRQFSNSRSEMNVSTLELGDSALYLCASSRTVGQGGEQYFGPGTRLTVT.

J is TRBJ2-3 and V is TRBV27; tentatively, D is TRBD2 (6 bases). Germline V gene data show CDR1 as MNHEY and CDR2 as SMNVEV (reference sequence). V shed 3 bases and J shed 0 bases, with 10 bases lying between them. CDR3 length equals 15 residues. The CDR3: CASSLLAISTDTQYF. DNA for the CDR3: TGTGCCAGCAGTTTGCTAGCGATTAGCACAGATACGCAGTATTTT.